This T cell receptor (beta chain) emerged from a study of Japanese encephalitis immunity and Zika vaccine responses (dated by TCRdb to about 2021). Study-wide context: Included participants received three 5.0 ug doses of alum-adjuvanted ZPIV at weeks 0, 4 and 28. Eleven to twelve participants were given two doses of JEV vaccine (IXIARO) 28 days apart, two to three months before the first ZPIV dose. Before ZPIV, 11 to 13 participants got a single dose of YFV vaccine (YF-VAX), while some 10 participants were flavivirus-naive. Several representative participants per pre-vaccination group were picked for TCR sequencing, using samples from week 52 and from week 0, the point after pre-vaccination but before ZPIV. TCR repertoires from a few flavivirus-naive individuals were also analyzed at weeks 2, 6 and 52 after the start of ZPIV vaccination. For stimulation, either ZIKV structural-protein peptide pools divided into flavivirus-conserved and non-conserved sets were used, or JEV or YFV peptides matching the pre-vaccination. The ZIKV peptides, 15-mers that overlapped by 11 residues, were chosen for containing NetMHCpan/NetMHCII-predicted epitopes with affinity below 50 nM. The study examined whether earlier vaccination against Japanese encephalitis virus (JEV) or yellow fever virus (YFV) influenced CD4 T cell responses to the Zika vaccine. What the study reported, not specific to this receptor: The individual peptides behind the cross-reactive responses were not identified because limits on sample size made peptide-pool deconvolution impossible. Samples grouped by participant and showed no similarity between individuals, suggesting that no public TCRs were detected. CD8 T cell responses of very low magnitude were detected against ZIKV peptide pools and were observed in only a few individuals. In JEV-pre-vaccinated donors, the repertoire richness of CD4 T cells responding to conserved ZIKV epitopes decreased significantly after ZPIV. Repertoire similarity across time-points and stimulations was higher in JEV-pre-vaccinated donors than in YFV-pre-vaccinated donors, indicating more clonotypes shared between ZIKV and JEV stimulation. The analysis was restricted to a subset of trial participants with three doses and adequate samples, and the entire vaccinated cohort was not analyzed.

PBMCs were stained with CellTrace CFSE and grown for six to seven days in RPMI containing approximately 7.6% human serum and peptide pools at around 1 ug/mL each. On a BD FACSAria, proliferating CD4 T cells were sorted without fixation as live CD56-CD19-CD16-CD3+CD4+ CFSE-low cells. The enrolled adults were healthy and tested seronegative for ZIKV, JEV, YFV, DENV and WNV on microneutralization screening. Samples came from a phase 1, double-blinded, randomized, placebo-controlled trial of an alum-adjuvanted Zika purified-inactivated virus (ZPIV) vaccine. Peripheral blood mononuclear cells were isolated using a standard procedure and then kept frozen in liquid nitrogen until they were used. This clonotype is regarded as medium-sized (0.01 to 0.1%). Per-base qualities were not stored, and no clone one base away is much larger. The method behind the library was 5' RACE. Before sequencing, the TCRbeta libraries were pooled in amounts proportional to the number of cells sorted for each library. Total RNA from sorted cells was extracted with RNAzol RT, and cDNA was made with an oligo(dT) primer and a template-switching oligo. Using Kapa HiFi, PCR amplified the TCRbeta V-CDR3-J region between a SMARTer oligo primer and a TCRbeta constant-region primer. A second PCR attached Illumina adaptors and sample-specific index barcodes, followed by HighPrep bead cleanup and Bioanalyzer confirmation of a band of roughly 650 bp. The libraries were sequenced on an Illumina MiSeq using 2x151 bp paired-end reads. In the paper's pipeline: Reads were demultiplexed with an in-house Java program, and TCRbeta annotations were assigned and clonotypes were counted with MiXCR. To assess repertoire overlap, Morisita-Horn indices from the R package vegan were used, along with UPGMA clustering and Circos plots of recurring clonotypes. Shannon diversity and richness were normalized to the highest possible value given the input cell numbers, yielding values from 0 to 1. CDR3beta sequences were aligned using MUSCLE, distances were calculated using SeqinR, and multidimensional scaling was plotted in R. The public reads were run again by TCRdb, first through fastp at Q25 and then through MiXCR, and only productive beta chains were kept. Each CDR3 protein appears once, grouped with its most common genes and DNA. Clone size and V and J calls follow TCRdb, not the original study. Here the sample has roughly 500 distinct CDR3 sequences; 1.8% occur a single time. In total, the top ten clones hold roughly 24% of the sample.

There are 14 amino acids in the CDR3, from cysteine to phenylalanine inclusive. The read is trimmed to its CDR3 DNA, 42 bases read in frame from base 1. Trimmed from V: 8 bases; trimmed from J: 4 bases; junction bases lacking a gene match: 3. CDR1 MNHEY and CDR2 SVGEGT are derived from the germline V gene. The starting material was antigen-activated CD4+ T cells from blood, cultured, obtained during a Zika inactivated vaccine study. The sequence came from an adult woman who received an inactivated Zika virus vaccine. The chain was built from TRBV6-2 or TRBV6-3 and TRBJ1-5, with 12 bases in between that match TRBD1. The DNA reads TGTGCCAGCGGGACAGGGGGCCGAAATCAGCCCCAGCATTTT. It is translated as CASGTGGRNQPQHF.